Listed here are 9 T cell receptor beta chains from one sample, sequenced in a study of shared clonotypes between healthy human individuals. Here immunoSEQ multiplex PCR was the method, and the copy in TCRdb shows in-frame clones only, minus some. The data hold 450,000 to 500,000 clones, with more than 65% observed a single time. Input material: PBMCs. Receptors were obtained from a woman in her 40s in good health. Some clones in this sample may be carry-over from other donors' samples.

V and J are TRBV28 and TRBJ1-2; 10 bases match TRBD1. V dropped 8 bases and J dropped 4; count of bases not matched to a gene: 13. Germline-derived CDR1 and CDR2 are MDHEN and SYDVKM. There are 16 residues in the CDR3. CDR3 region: CASFKYPGTGVYGYTF. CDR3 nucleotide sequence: TGTGCCAGCTTTAAATACCCCGGGACAGGGGTCTATGGCTACACCTTC.

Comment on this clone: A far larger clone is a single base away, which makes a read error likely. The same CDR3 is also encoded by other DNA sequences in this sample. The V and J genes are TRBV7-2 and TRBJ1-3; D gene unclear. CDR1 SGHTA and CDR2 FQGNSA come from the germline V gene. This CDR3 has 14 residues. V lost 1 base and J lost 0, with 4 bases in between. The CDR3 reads CASSLGFSGNTIYF. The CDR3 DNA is TGTGCCAGCAGCTTAGGTTTCTCTGGAAACACCATATATTTT. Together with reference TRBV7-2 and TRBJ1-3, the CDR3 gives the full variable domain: GAGVSQSPSNKVTEKGKDVELRCDPISGHTALYWYRQSLGQGLEFLIYFQGNSAPDKSGLPSDRFSAERTGGSVSTLTIQRTQQEDSAVYLCASSLGFSGNTIYFGEGSWLTVV.

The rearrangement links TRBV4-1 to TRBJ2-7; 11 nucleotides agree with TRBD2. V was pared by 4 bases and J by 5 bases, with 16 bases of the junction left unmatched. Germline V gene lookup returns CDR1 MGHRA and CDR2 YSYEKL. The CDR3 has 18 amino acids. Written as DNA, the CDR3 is TGCGCCAGCAGCCGTCTGGGGCTATCTAGCGGGAGGTTACACGAGCAGTACTTC. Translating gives CASSRLGLSSGRLHEQYF.

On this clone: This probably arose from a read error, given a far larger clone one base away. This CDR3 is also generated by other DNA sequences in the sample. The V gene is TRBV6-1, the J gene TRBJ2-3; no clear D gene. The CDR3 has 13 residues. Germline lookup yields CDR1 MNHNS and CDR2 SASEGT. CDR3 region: CASSEQTPDTQYF. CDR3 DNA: TGTGCAAGCAGTGAACAGACGCCAGATACGCAGTATTTT.

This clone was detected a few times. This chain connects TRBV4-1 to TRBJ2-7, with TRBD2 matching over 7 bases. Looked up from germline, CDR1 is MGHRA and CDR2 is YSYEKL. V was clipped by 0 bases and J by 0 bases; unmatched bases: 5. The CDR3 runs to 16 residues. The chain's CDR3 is CASSQDPAGSSYEQYF. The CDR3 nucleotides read TGCGCCAGCAGCCAAGATCCAGCGGGGAGCTCCTACGAGCAGTACTTC.

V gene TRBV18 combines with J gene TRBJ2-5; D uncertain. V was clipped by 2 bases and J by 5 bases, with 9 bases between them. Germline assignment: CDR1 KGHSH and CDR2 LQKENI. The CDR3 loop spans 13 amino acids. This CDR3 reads CASSPTSRETQYF. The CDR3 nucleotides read TGTGCCAGCTCACCAACCTCTAGGGAGACCCAGTACTTC.

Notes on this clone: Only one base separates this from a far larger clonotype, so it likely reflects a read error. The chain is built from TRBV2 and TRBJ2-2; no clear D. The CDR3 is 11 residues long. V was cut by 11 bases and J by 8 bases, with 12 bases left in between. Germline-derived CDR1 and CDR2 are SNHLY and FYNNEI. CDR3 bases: TGTGCCTGCACCCCTTGGGGGGAGCTGTTTTTT. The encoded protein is CACTPWGELFF.

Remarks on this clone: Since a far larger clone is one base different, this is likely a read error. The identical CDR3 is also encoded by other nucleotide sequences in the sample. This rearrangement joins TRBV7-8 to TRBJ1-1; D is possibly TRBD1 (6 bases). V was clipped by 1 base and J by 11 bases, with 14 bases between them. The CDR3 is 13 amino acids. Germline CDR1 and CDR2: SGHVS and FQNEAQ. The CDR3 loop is CASSLGGQWWAFF. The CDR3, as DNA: TGTGCCAGCAGCTTAGGGGGGCAGTGGTGGGCTTTCTTT.

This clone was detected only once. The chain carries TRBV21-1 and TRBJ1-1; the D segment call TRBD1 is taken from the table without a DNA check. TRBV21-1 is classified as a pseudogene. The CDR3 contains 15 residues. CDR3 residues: CASSKAQGGVTEAFF. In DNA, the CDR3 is TGTGCCAGCAGCAAAGCCCAGGGTGGAGTCACTGAAGCTTTCTTT.